The clone carrying this TCR beta chain has a handful of counts. The sample belongs to a study of regulatory T cells in long-lasting Graves disease. The time point: newly diagnosed GD, antithyroid drugs for less than 3 months. There was RNA extracted from PBMCs, and the TCR library was made from it. This CDR3 region has 13 residues. The V gene's germline CDR1 is MNHEY and CDR2 SVGEGT. V dropped 0 bases and J dropped 4 bases, with 6 bases sitting between them. For TCR beta, libraries came from iRepertoire HTBI primers and Arm-PCR of CDR3 regions. TCRdb analysed the multiplex PCR reads with MiXCR anew, one entry per CDR3 protein. The profile shows 360,000 or so distinct CDR3 sequences, 16% of them singletons. Separately, the same data were catalogued under a study of T cells in Graves' hyperthyroidism and ophthalmopathy. As that report states: The HTBI primer set drove a first-round RT-PCR of the TCR CDR3. In the blood, most expanded thyroid clonotypes above 0.001 appeared as well.

The sample in question was peripheral blood mononuclear cells (PBMCs), obtained at new diagnosis, from a patient treated with antithyroid drugs. The clonotype comes from a woman under 30 with Graves disease. The chain has TRBV6-2 or TRBV6-3 and TRBJ1-1; D remains ambiguous. CDR3 residues: CASSYSGITEAFF. CDR3 DNA sequence: TGTGCCAGCAGTTACTCCGGTATCACTGAAGCTTTCTTT.